The present entry profiles one TCR beta chain with its context. Its antigen is not yet known. No base-level quality is on record; no much larger clone is a single base apart. The immunoSEQ Assay, a bias-controlled multiplex PCR, was used to amplify TCRbeta CDR3 regions from genomic DNA. For the original study's pipeline: The number of nucleated cells in each sample was estimated by amplification of reference gene primers within the assay. Sequence reads were collapsed and filtered to measure the absolute abundance of every unique TCRbeta CDR3 rearrangement. Productive Simpson clonality was computed per sample as the square root of Simpson's diversity index over productive rearrangements. TCRdb obtained this table from immuneACCESS and retained in-frame rearrangements with V and J assigned. These tables miss some clones; where compared with another copy, unresolved V genes account for less than half of the shortfall, and the remainder is unexplained. V and J calls and clone size follow that table, whereas D and trimming were derived from the DNA. This sample holds roughly 67,000 clones; roughly 83% were observed only once. Together, the top ten hold more than 8% of the sample.

The source of the sample is a study of blood T cell repertoires in COVID-19 (dated by TCRdb to between 2020 and 2021). Background on the whole study: The collaborator samples originated in the United States, Italy and Spain and spanned the acute and convalescent phases of COVID-19. Sample metadata almost always included a de-identified subject ID, COVID-19 status, age in years and sex. The material from the prospective study consisted of cDNA or gDNA derived from T cells, B-cell-depleted T cells, or PBMCs. Samples were obtained from the ongoing ImmuneRACE study (first 160 participants) and from some 1,300 subjects provided by 6 global collaborators. The repertoires were released in a freely available public database intended as a resource for research on the immune response to SARS-CoV-2. Where available, HLA class I and class II types were taken from metadata supplied by the sample provider and were not determined by assay-based typing. Deeply sampled blood TCRbeta repertoires from subjects exposed to, actively infected with, or recovered from COVID-19 were included in the dataset. General study outcomes and caveats: The amount of clinical and demographic metadata varied by source and participant and was provided uncurated.

The germline V end is reduced by 2 bases and the J end by 2 bases; junction bases left unmatched: 7. CDR3 length: 17 amino acids, cysteine to phenylalanine. Only the CDR3 DNA is retained, 51 bases long and in frame from the first base. Per the germline V gene, ENHRY is the CDR1 and SYGVKD is the CDR2. Each collaborating institution followed its own protocols to collect whole blood in K2EDTA tubes. For TCRbeta analysis, collaborators shipped samples as frozen whole blood, isolated PBMCs, or DNA extracted from either of those sample types. The TCR sequence derives from a man in his forties or fifties with active COVID-19. Specimen: peripheral blood. The V and J segments used are TRBV10-3 and TRBJ2-2; 8 junctional bases match TRBD2. The CDR3 loop reads CAISEPPAGGNTGELFF. The nucleotide sequence reads TGTGCCATCAGTGAGCCTCCTGCGGGGGGAAACACCGGGGAGCTGTTTTTT.